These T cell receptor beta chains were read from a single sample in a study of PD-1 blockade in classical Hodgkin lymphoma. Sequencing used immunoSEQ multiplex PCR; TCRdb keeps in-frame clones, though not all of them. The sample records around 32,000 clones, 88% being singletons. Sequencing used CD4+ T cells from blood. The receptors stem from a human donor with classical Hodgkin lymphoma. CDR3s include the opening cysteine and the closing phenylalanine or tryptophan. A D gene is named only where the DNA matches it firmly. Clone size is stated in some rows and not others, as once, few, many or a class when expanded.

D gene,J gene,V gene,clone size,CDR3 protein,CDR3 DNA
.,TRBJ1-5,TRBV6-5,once,CASSYSRGTNQPQHF,TGTGCCAGCAGTTACTCGAGAGGGACCAATCAGCCCCAGCATTTT
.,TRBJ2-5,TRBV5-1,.,CASSTLVQETQYF,TGCGCCAGCAGCACACTAGTTCAAGAGACCCAGTACTTC
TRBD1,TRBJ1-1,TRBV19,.,CASSAYRGRSEAFF,TGTGCCAGTAGTGCGTACAGGGGGCGGTCTGAAGCTTTCTTT
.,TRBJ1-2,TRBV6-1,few,CASRRGTEGYGYTF,TGTGCCAGCCGGCGGGGTACCGAGGGCTATGGCTACACCTTC
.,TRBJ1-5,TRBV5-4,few,CASSFTGGGANQPQHF,TGTGCCAGCAGCTTTACCGGGGGAGGGGCCAATCAGCCCCAGCATTTT
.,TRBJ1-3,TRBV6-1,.,CASSEVTGNTIYF,TGTGCCAGCAGTGAAGTAACTGGAAACACCATATATTTT
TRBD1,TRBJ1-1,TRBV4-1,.,CASSQDQGTGMNTEAFF,TGCGCCAGCAGCCAAGATCAGGGGACAGGGATGAACACTGAAGCTTTCTTT
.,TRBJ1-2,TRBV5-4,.,CASSLRDHYGYTF,TGTGCCAGCAGCTTGCGGGATCACTATGGCTACACCTTC
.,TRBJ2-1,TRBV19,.,CASSIEATASYNEQFF,TGTGCCAGTAGTATAGAAGCGACGGCCTCCTACAATGAGCAGTTCTTC
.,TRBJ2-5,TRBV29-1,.,CSVVQGQETQYF,TGCAGCGTTGTCCAGGGCCAGGAGACCCAGTACTTC
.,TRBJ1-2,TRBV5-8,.,CASSSGLPGGYGYTF,TGTGCCAGCAGCTCCGGACTGCCGGGGGGGTATGGCTACACCTTC
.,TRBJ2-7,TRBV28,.,CASSLTGGVSYEQYF,TGTGCCAGCAGTTTAACGGGTGGGGTATCCTACGAGCAGTACTTC
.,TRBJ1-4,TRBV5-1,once,CASSFGARGGEKLFF,TGCGCCAGCAGCTTCGGGGCCCGGGGGGGCGAAAAACTGTTTTTT
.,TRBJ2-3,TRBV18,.,CASSPRAPGAKVASTDTQYF,TGTGCCAGCTCACCAAGGGCGCCGGGGGCTAAAGTCGCTAGCACAGATACGCAGTATTTT
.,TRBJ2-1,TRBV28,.,CASSFGQGSPRGSYNEQFF,TGTGCCAGCAGTTTTGGCCAGGGGTCACCCCGGGGGTCCTACAATGAGCAGTTCTTC
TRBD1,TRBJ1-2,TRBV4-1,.,CASSRPGQRDSNYGYTF,TGCGCCAGCAGCCGACCGGGACAGAGGGATTCTAACTATGGCTACACCTTC
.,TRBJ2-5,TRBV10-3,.,CAISPRDGGWETQYF,TGTGCCATCAGCCCGCGGGACGGTGGTTGGGAGACCCAGTACTTC
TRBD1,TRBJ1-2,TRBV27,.,CASRSGQGNRYTF,TGTGCCAGCAGGTCGGGACAGGGGAACAGGTACACCTTC
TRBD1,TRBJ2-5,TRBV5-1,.,CASSAPETGGETQYF,TGCGCCAGCAGCGCCCCCGAGACAGGGGGCGAGACCCAGTACTTC
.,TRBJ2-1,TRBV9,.,CASSLRGVNEQFF,TGTGCCAGCAGCCTCCGAGGAGTGAATGAGCAGTTCTTC
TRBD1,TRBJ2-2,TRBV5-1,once,CASSLTGDGELFF,TGCGCCAGCAGCCTGACAGGGGACGGGGAGCTGTTTTTT
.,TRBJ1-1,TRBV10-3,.,CAISAGQKNTEAFF,TGTGCCATCAGTGCGGGCCAGAAGAACACTGAAGCTTTCTTT
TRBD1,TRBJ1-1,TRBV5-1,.,CASSLGQGSTEAFF,TGCGCCAGCAGCTTGGGACAGGGGTCCACTGAAGCTTTCTTT
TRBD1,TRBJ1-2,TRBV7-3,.,CASSEDRNYGYTF,TGTGCCAGCAGCGAGGACAGGAACTATGGCTACACCTTC
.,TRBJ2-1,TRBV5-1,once,CASSLGGENEQFF,TGCGCCAGCAGCTTGGGGGGAGAGAATGAGCAGTTCTTC
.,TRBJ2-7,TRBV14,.,CASSQENNTRRTPTSYEQYF,TGTGCCAGCAGCCAAGAAAATAACACCAGACGGACACCCACCTCCTACGAGCAGTACTTC
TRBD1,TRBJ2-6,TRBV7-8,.,CASSPRQGADGANVLTF,TGTGCCAGCAGCCCTAGACAGGGGGCGGATGGGGCCAACGTCCTGACTTTC
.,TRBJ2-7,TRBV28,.,CASSQGLYYEQYF,TGTGCCAGCAGCCAAGGTCTTTACTACGAGCAGTACTTC
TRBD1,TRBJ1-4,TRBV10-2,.,CASSERRDRGEKLFF,TGCGCCAGCAGTGAGCGAAGAGACAGGGGCGAAAAACTGTTTTTT
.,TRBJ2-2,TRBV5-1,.,CASSPGTISPGELFF,TGCGCCAGCAGCCCCGGGACAATCAGCCCCGGGGAGCTGTTTTTT
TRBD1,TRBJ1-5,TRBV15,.,CATSPSRDRIHSNQPQHF,TGTGCCACCAGTCCGTCCCGGGACAGGATTCATAGCAATCAGCCCCAGCATTTT
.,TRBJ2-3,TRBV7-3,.,CASSLSVGGGAIADTQYF,TGTGCCAGCAGCCTCAGTGTTGGCGGAGGGGCCATCGCAGATACGCAGTATTTT
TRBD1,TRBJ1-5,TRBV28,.,CASIEQGARQPQHF,TGTGCCAGCATAGAGCAGGGGGCGCGTCAGCCCCAGCATTTT